The 16 T cell receptor beta chains given below trace back to one sample, sequenced in a study of cytomegalovirus exposure and HLA in healthy donors (dated by TCRdb to about 2017). Library construction relied on the immunoSEQ multiplex PCR assay. For the multiplex PCR, a mixture combining 60 forward primers for TCR Vbeta segments and 13 reverse primers for TCR Jbeta segments was used. TCRdb holds this immuneACCESS table with in-frame rearrangements only. Some clones are missing; in checked studies, unresolved V genes explain under half, and the rest has no known cause. The sample table holds 150,000 to 200,000 clones. The ten most abundant clones make up 0.79% of the sample. Sequencing input: PBMCs. The origin of the receptors is a woman between 18 and 29 years old in good health and CMV-seropositive.

The J gene is TRBJ2-7, the V gene TRBV29-1; 7 bases line up with TRBD2. V was clipped by 1 base and J by 0 bases; unmatched bases: 6. The CDR3 covers 15 residues. Germline V CDR1 and CDR2: SQVTM, ANQGSEA. CDR3 amino acids: CSVEGGAGSSYEQYF. Here the CDR3 DNA reads TGCAGCGTTGAAGGTGGAGCGGGAAGCTCCTACGAGCAGTACTTC.

V gene TRBV11-2 combines with J gene TRBJ2-7; weak D call: TRBD1 (6 bases). The germline V gene has CDR1 SGHAT and CDR2 FQNNGV. The CDR3 runs to 16 residues. V lost 1 base and J lost 3, with 16 bases in between. Here the CDR3 DNA reads TGTGCCAGCAGCTTAGCCCTGGGGGCAGGGAACTACGAGCAGTACTTC. Its protein product is CASSLALGAGNYEQYF.

The chain carries TRBV7-9 and TRBJ2-7, with TRBD2 as a possible D gene (7 bases). The V and J ends lost 5 bases and 0 bases respectively, with 14 bases between them. This CDR3 has 15 residues. Looked up from germline, CDR1 is SEHNR and CDR2 is FQNEAQ (reference sequence). The CDR3 here is CASSQGGGGSYEQYF. Here the CDR3 DNA reads TGTGCCAGCAGCCAAGGAGGGGGGGGCTCCTACGAGCAGTACTTC.

CDR3 in amino acids: CASSSNTGTVENEKLFF. The CDR3 nucleotides read TGTGCCAGCAGCTCAAACACCGGGACAGTAGAAAATGAAAAACTGTTTTTT. V is TRBV5-4 and J is TRBJ1-4; 7 bases map to TRBD1. Trimming at V came to 3 bases and at J to 5 bases, leaving 13 bases not matched to a gene. This CDR3 spans 17 amino acids. The germline gives CDR1 SGHNT, CDR2 YYREEE (reference sequence). Together with reference TRBV5-4 and TRBJ1-4, the CDR3 gives the full variable domain: ETGVTQSPTHLIKTRGQQVTLRCSSQSGHNTVSWYQQALGQGPQFIFQYYREEENGRGNFPPRFSGLQFPNYSSELNVNALELDDSALYLCASSSNTGTVENEKLFFGSGTQLSVL.

This chain uses TRBV7-2 with TRBJ2-7; TRBD2 agrees at 8 bases. Germline assignment: CDR1 SGHTA and CDR2 FQGNSA. V lost 2 bases, J lost 7 bases, and 1 base stayed unmatched. The CDR3 is 12 residues long. CDR3 amino acids: CASSLSGGEQYF. The CDR3 DNA reads TGTGCCAGCAGCTTATCGGGGGGGGAGCAGTACTTC.

The chain links TRBV7-2 to TRBJ2-5; D remains unclear. The CDR3 runs 15 residues. V lost 4 bases and J 5 bases, leaving 17 bases between the germline ends. Germline CDR1 reads SGHTA; CDR2 reads FQGNSA. CDR3 sequence (DNA): TGTGCCAGCAGCTCCCAGGCCTCAACAAGGGAGACCCAGTACTTC. Translation gives CASSSQASTRETQYF.

CDR3 coding DNA: TGTGCCAGTACTCGGACAGGGGCTTTAGGTGAAGCTTTCTTT. Residues: CASTRTGALGEAFF. The chain carries TRBV19 and TRBJ1-1, with TRBD1 matching over 9 bases. V trimming: 7 bases; J trimming: 7 bases; junction bases outside the gene matches: 10. CDR3 length: 14 amino acids. From germline, CDR1 is LNHDA and CDR2 SQIVND (reference sequence). The full variable domain, rest sourced from reference TRBV19 and TRBJ1-1, is DGGITQSPKYLFRKEGQNVTLSCEQNLNHDAMYWYRQDPGQGLRLIYYSQIVNDFQKGDIAEGYSVSREKKESFPLTVTSAQKNPTAFYLCASTRTGALGEAFFGQGTRLTVV.

V and J are TRBV28 and TRBJ1-5; D is uncertain. The CDR3 length is 18 residues. The germline CDR1 and CDR2 sequences are MDHEN and SYDVKM. V was trimmed by 6 bases and J by 6 bases, leaving 27 bases between them. CDR3 bases: TGTGCCAGCAGCACGAGAACCCATCGGCTAACCCGGGGTCAGCCCCAGCATTTT. It is translated as CASSTRTHRLTRGQPQHF.

The chain recombines TRBV5-1 with TRBJ2-3, with 7 bases lining up with TRBD1. The V gene's germline CDR1 is SGHRS and CDR2 YFSETQ. CDR3 length: 18 amino acids. V shed 2 bases and J 4 bases; nucleotides not matched to a gene: 16. DNA for the CDR3: TGCGCCAGCAGCTTCGGCACGGTGACAGGGTACGTGTCAGATACGCAGTATTTT. Protein product: CASSFGTVTGYVSDTQYF.

The rearrangement joins TRBV30 to TRBJ1-2; a possible D gene is TRBD1 (5 bases). The CDR3 extends over 15 amino acids. The V gene's germline CDR1 is GTSNPN and CDR2 SVGIG (reference sequence). Trimming removed 4 bases at V and 0 bases at J, with 15 bases between. The CDR3 protein is CAWTLRGPTNYGYTF. As DNA, the CDR3 is TGTGCCTGGACGCTGCGGGGCCCCACTAACTATGGCTACACCTTC.

The chain uses TRBV6-1 and TRBJ2-7, with 8 bases aligning to TRBD2. CDR3 length equals 14 residues. The V gene's germline CDR1 is MNHNS and CDR2 SASEGT. The J segment lost 1 base and the V segment lost 5 bases, leaving 4 bases of the junction unmatched. The CDR3 DNA follows: TGTGCCAGCAGTCCGGGACTAGAATCCTACGAGCAGTACTTC. This translates into CASSPGLESYEQYF.

The chain combines TRBV15 with TRBJ1-6; TRBD1 is a possible D gene (5 bases). In germline, CDR1 is LNHNV, CDR2 YYDKDF (reference sequence). V was trimmed by 1 base and J by 9 bases, leaving 10 bases between them. The CDR3 runs 14 residues. CDR3 DNA sequence: TGTGCCACCAGCAGAGGAGACAGTTCTTCACCCCTCCACTTT. As protein: CATSRGDSSSPLHF.

The V call is TRBV11-3, the J call TRBJ1-2; TRBD1 might be the D (5 bases). The CDR3 loop spans 13 amino acids. Trimming removed 5 bases from V and 3 bases from J, with 10 bases in between. Germline loops: CDR1 SGHNT, CDR2 YENEEA. CDR3 nucleotides: TGTGCCAGCAGCCTTGACAGTTACTATGGCTACACCTTC. Translated, it gives CASSLDSYYGYTF. Drawing the rest from reference TRBV11-3 and TRBJ1-2, the complete variable domain is EAGVVQSPRYKIIEKKQPVAFWCNPISGHNTLYWYLQNLGQGPELLIRYENEEAVDDSQLPKDRFSAERLKGVDSTLKIQPAELGDSAVYLCASSLDSYYGYTFGSGTRLTVV.

The V call is TRBV6-1, the J call TRBJ2-2; 9 nucleotides align to TRBD2. V shed 8 bases and J 5 bases; nucleotides not matched to a gene: 6. The V gene's germline CDR1 is MNHNS and CDR2 SASEGT. CDR3 length: 14 amino acids. CDR3 sequence (DNA): TGTGCCAGCGCCGGACTAGCGATAACCGGGGAGCTGTTTTTT. This sequence encodes CASAGLAITGELFF.

The chain joins TRBV5-5 to TRBJ2-5; perhaps TRBD2 as D (6 bases). With 2 bases removed from V and 4 bases from J, the gap between germline ends came to 15 bases. This CDR3 spans 15 amino acids. Germline loops: CDR1 SGHKS, CDR2 YYEKEE (reference sequence). This chain's CDR3 is CASSFDGRRVETQYF. The CDR3 DNA reads as TGTGCCAGCAGCTTTGACGGGAGACGAGTAGAGACCCAGTACTTC.

The chain is built from TRBV4-1 and TRBJ1-4; 7 nucleotides align to TRBD1. J lost 0 bases, V lost 4 bases, and 11 bases had no gene match. Germline V gene sequence: CDR1 MGHRA, CDR2 YSYEKL. The CDR3 has 18 amino acids. CDR3 amino acids: CASSRPKGQLTTNEKLFF. The CDR3 nucleotides are TGCGCCAGCAGCCGCCCAAAGGGACAGCTCACAACTAATGAAAAACTGTTTTTT.